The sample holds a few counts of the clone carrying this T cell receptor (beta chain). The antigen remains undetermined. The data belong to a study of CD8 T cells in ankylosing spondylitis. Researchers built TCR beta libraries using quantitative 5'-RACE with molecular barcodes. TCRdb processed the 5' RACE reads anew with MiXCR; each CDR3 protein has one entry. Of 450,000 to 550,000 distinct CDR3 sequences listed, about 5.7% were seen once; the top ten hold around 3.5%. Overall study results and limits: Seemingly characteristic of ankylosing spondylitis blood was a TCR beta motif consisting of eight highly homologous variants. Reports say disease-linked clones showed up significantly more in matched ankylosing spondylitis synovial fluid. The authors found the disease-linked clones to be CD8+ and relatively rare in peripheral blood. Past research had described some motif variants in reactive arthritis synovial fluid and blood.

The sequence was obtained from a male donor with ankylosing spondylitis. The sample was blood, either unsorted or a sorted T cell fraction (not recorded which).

DNA of the CDR3: TGCAGCGGCATAACAGGGAACTACGAGCAGTACTTC. Translation: CSGITGNYEQYF. The chain has TRBV29-1 and TRBJ2-7; D possibly corresponds to TRBD1 (6 bases). With 7 bases removed from V and 3 bases from J, the gap between germline ends came to 13 bases. Germline CDR1 reads SQVTM; CDR2 reads ANQGSEA. The CDR3 is 12 residues long.